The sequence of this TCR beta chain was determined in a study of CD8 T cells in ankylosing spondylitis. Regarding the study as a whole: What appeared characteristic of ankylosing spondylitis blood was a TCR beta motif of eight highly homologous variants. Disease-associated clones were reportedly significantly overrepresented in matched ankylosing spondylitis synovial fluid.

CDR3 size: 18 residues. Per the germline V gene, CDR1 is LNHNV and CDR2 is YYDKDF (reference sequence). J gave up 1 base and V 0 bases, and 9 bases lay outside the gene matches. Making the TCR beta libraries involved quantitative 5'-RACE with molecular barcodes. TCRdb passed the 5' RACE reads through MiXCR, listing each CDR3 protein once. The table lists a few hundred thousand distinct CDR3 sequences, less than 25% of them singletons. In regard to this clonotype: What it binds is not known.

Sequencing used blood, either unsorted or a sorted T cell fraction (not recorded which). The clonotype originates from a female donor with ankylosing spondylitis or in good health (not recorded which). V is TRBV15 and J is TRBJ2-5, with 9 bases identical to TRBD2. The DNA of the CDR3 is TGTGCCACCAGCAGAGATCGAGGGGCTAGCGGGATCCAAGAGACCCAGTACTTC. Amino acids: CATSRDRGASGIQETQYF.